A selection of T cell receptor beta chains follows, all from one sample in a study of esophageal squamous cell carcinoma under preoperative chemotherapy. TCRdb re-called the PCR reads with MiXCR, one entry per CDR3 protein. The table includes roughly 9,600 distinct CDR3 sequences, over 40% detected once. This material was acquired from a patient given preoperative chemotherapy. These receptors were obtained from a human donor with esophageal squamous cell carcinoma. The donor label of this sample is uncertain. Each CDR3 is given with its conserved first and last residue. The D gene is left open where the match is weak. A clone size is listed for some rows: how often the clone was seen (once, few, many), or a class if it is expanded.

clone size: few; J gene: TRBJ1-1; D gene: TRBD1; V gene: TRBV27; CDR3 protein: CASSSTGGLNTEAFF; CDR3 DNA: TGTGCCAGCAGTTCGACAGGGGGCTTGAACACTGAAGCTTTCTTT
clone size: many; J gene: TRBJ1-2; D gene: -; V gene: TRBV6-1; CDR3 protein: CASSRKKDSPYGYTF; CDR3 DNA: TGTGCCAGCAGCCGTAAAAAGGACAGCCCCTATGGCTACACCTTC
clone size: -; J gene: TRBJ2-7; D gene: TRBD2; V gene: TRBV4-1; CDR3 protein: CASSPKGTSGRVSSYNEQYF; CDR3 DNA: TGCGCCAGCAGCCCCAAAGGGACTAGCGGGAGGGTTAGCTCCTACAATGAGCAGTACTTC
clone size: once; J gene: TRBJ2-3; D gene: -; V gene: TRBV10-3; CDR3 protein: CAGGLGTRVQDTQYF; CDR3 DNA: TGTGCCGGGGGCCTAGGGACCCGCGTTCAAGATACGCAGTATTTC
clone size: -; J gene: TRBJ2-5; D gene: -; V gene: TRBV25-1; CDR3 protein: CATQRGGREQETKYF; CDR3 DNA: TGTGCCACGCAGCGCGGGGGCAGGGAGCAAGAGACCAAGTACTTC
clone size: -; J gene: TRBJ2-3; D gene: -; V gene: TRBV20-1; CDR3 protein: CSALPTTDTQYF; CDR3 DNA: TGCAGTGCCCTCCCCACTACAGATACGCAGTATTTT
clone size: -; J gene: TRBJ2-2; D gene: -; V gene: TRBV7-8; CDR3 protein: CASSLTVPTDTLFF; CDR3 DNA: TGTGCCAGCAGCCTAACAGTGCCCACAGATACGCTGTTTTTT
clone size: -; J gene: TRBJ2-4; D gene: -; V gene: TRBV4-1; CDR3 protein: CASSALGVWARDTQYF; CDR3 DNA: TGCGCCAGCAGCGCTCTGGGCGTGTGGGCCAGAGACACGCAGTACTTC
clone size: many; J gene: TRBJ2-7; D gene: TRBD2; V gene: TRBV7-2; CDR3 protein: CASSPTSGRGNEQYF; CDR3 DNA: TGTGCCAGCAGCCCGACTAGCGGGAGAGGGAACGAGCAGTACTTC
clone size: -; J gene: TRBJ2-3; D gene: TRBD1; V gene: TRBV6-1; CDR3 protein: CASSEGVVTGTQYF; CDR3 DNA: TGTGCCAGCAGTGAGGGTGTGGTGACAGGGACGCAGTATTTT
clone size: -; J gene: TRBJ2-2; D gene: -; V gene: TRBV7-2; CDR3 protein: CASSLWAGGNTGELFF; CDR3 DNA: TGTGCCAGCAGCCTATGGGCGGGCGGGAACACCGGGGAGCTGTTTTTT
clone size: many; J gene: TRBJ2-3; D gene: TRBD2; V gene: TRBV12-5; CDR3 protein: CASGSGISSTDTQYF; CDR3 DNA: TGTGCTAGTGGAAGCGGGATCTCTAGCACAGATACGCAGTATTTT
clone size: many; J gene: TRBJ2-1; D gene: -; V gene: TRBV6-5; CDR3 protein: CASSYSPVRQSYNEQFF; CDR3 DNA: TGTGCCAGCAGTTACTCACCGGTAAGACAGAGCTACAATGAGCAGTTCTTC
clone size: few; J gene: TRBJ2-7; D gene: TRBD1; V gene: TRBV6-1; CDR3 protein: CASRDRVYEQYF; CDR3 DNA: TGTGCCAGCCGTGACAGGGTGTACGAGCAGTACTTC
clone size: many; J gene: TRBJ2-3; D gene: -; V gene: TRBV14; CDR3 protein: CASSQTRPSTDTQYF; CDR3 DNA: TGTGCCAGCAGCCAAACCCGACCTAGCACAGATACGCAGTATTTT
clone size: few; J gene: TRBJ2-2; D gene: -; V gene: TRBV3-1; CDR3 protein: CASRESRYLNTGELFF; CDR3 DNA: TGTGCCAGCCGCGAATCTCGATACCTGAACACCGGGGAGCTGTTTTTT
clone size: many; J gene: TRBJ2-5; D gene: TRBD2; V gene: TRBV7-8; CDR3 protein: CASSPRRLADANEQYF; CDR3 DNA: TGTGCCAGCAGCCCCCGGCGGCTAGCGGATGCCAATGAGCAGTACTTC
clone size: -; J gene: TRBJ2-7; D gene: -; V gene: TRBV25-1; CDR3 protein: CASMGYGGVDGEQYF; CDR3 DNA: TGTGCCAGCATGGGTTATGGGGGTGTTGATGGCGAGCAGTACTTC
clone size: -; J gene: TRBJ1-1; D gene: TRBD1; V gene: TRBV7-6; CDR3 protein: CASSFPAQGDSTEAFF; CDR3 DNA: TGTGCCAGCAGCTTCCCGGCGCAGGGGGACTCCACTGAAGCTTTCTTT
clone size: -; J gene: TRBJ2-3; D gene: -; V gene: TRBV4-1; CDR3 protein: CAGLQAMSTGTQYF; CDR3 DNA: TGCGCGGGCCTCCAGGCAATGAGTACAGGTACGCAGTATTTT
clone size: hyperexpanded; J gene: TRBJ2-1; D gene: TRBD1; V gene: TRBV6-5; CDR3 protein: CASSSGTENEQFF; CDR3 DNA: TGTGCCAGCAGTTCTGGGACAGAAAATGAGCAGTTCTTC
clone size: few; J gene: TRBJ2-3; D gene: TRBD2; V gene: TRBV6-5; CDR3 protein: CASSYGAGEMTDTQYF; CDR3 DNA: TGTGCCAGCAGTTATGGGGCGGGAGAGATGACAGATACGCAGTATTTT
clone size: few; J gene: TRBJ2-1; D gene: TRBD2; V gene: TRBV6-1; CDR3 protein: CASRPGLGSPQNEQFF; CDR3 DNA: TGTGCCAGCAGGCCGGGACTAGGTTCCCCCCAGAATGAGCAGTTCTTC
clone size: -; J gene: TRBJ1-1; D gene: TRBD1; V gene: TRBV6-1; CDR3 protein: CASSTWTGNTEAFF; CDR3 DNA: TGTGCCAGCAGTACCTGGACAGGGAACACTGAAGCTTTCTTT
clone size: -; J gene: TRBJ2-7; D gene: TRBD2; V gene: TRBV11-1; CDR3 protein: CASSWTSARGEQYF; CDR3 DNA: TGTGCCAGCAGCTGGACTAGCGCACGGGGCGAGCAGTACTTC
clone size: -; J gene: TRBJ1-6; D gene: TRBD1; V gene: TRBV28; CDR3 protein: CASSAGTGNSPLHF; CDR3 DNA: TGTGCCAGCAGTGCCGGGACAGGAAATTCACCCCTCCACTTT
clone size: -; J gene: TRBJ2-4; D gene: -; V gene: TRBV6-1; CDR3 protein: CASRDGGRDQNIQYF; CDR3 DNA: TGTGCCAGCAGGGACGGGGGCCGTGACCAAAACATTCAGTACTTC
clone size: -; J gene: TRBJ2-5; D gene: -; V gene: TRBV6-2/TRBV6-3; CDR3 protein: CGGGLGGRDQEIQYF; CDR3 DNA: TGTGGCGGGGGGTTAGGGGGCCGTGACCAAGAGATCCAGTACTTC
clone size: few; J gene: TRBJ2-7; D gene: -; V gene: TRBV12-3/TRBV12-4; CDR3 protein: CASSLDSPRGEQYF; CDR3 DNA: TGTGCCAGCAGTTTAGACTCCCCAAGAGGGGAGCAGTACTTC
clone size: -; J gene: TRBJ2-3; D gene: TRBD2; V gene: TRBV10-3; CDR3 protein: CAGAGGKDTQYF; CDR3 DNA: TGTGCCGGGGCGGGGGGCAAAGATACGCAGTATTTT
clone size: -; J gene: TRBJ2-4; D gene: TRBD1; V gene: TRBV6-1; CDR3 protein: CASTRDRGFNEQYF; CDR3 DNA: TGTGCCAGCACAAGGGACAGGGGGTTTAATGAGCAGTACTTC
clone size: medium-sized; J gene: TRBJ2-5; D gene: -; V gene: TRBV10-1; CDR3 protein: CASRDPPDGGTQYF; CDR3 DNA: TGCGCCAGCAGAGACCCACCGGATGGGGGGACCCAGTACTTC
clone size: many; J gene: TRBJ2-5; D gene: -; V gene: TRBV28; CDR3 protein: CASSLSETQYF; CDR3 DNA: TGTGCCAGCAGTTTAAGTGAGACCCAGTACTTC
clone size: -; J gene: TRBJ2-1; D gene: TRBD2; V gene: TRBV7-2; CDR3 protein: CASGIALAGGNEQFF; CDR3 DNA: TGTGCCAGCGGTATAGCACTAGCGGGAGGGAATGAGCAGTTCTTC
clone size: once; J gene: TRBJ2-4; D gene: -; V gene: TRBV7-2; CDR3 protein: CASSLTGLAGKNIQYF; CDR3 DNA: TGTGCCAGCAGCTTAACGGGGCTGGCGGGCAAAAATATTCAGTACTTT
clone size: -; J gene: TRBJ2-1; D gene: -; V gene: TRBV6-5; CDR3 protein: CASSHRDAWSETQFF; CDR3 DNA: TGTGCCAGCAGTCACCGGGACGCGTGGAGTGAGACCCAGTTCTTC
clone size: many; J gene: TRBJ2-7; D gene: -; V gene: TRBV27; CDR3 protein: CASSLPGEREQYF; CDR3 DNA: TGTGCCAGCAGCCTACCAGGGGAACGCGAGCAGTACTTC
clone size: -; J gene: TRBJ1-5; D gene: -; V gene: TRBV6-1; CDR3 protein: CASSEPSGIINQAQNF; CDR3 DNA: TGTGCCAGCAGTGAACCCTCAGGGATTATCAATCAGGCCCAGAATTTT
clone size: -; J gene: TRBJ2-3; D gene: -; V gene: TRBV12-3/TRBV12-4; CDR3 protein: CASSLVMAGGSDTQYF; CDR3 DNA: TGTGCCAGCAGTTTAGTCATGGCAGGGGGGTCAGATACGCAGTATTTT
clone size: -; J gene: TRBJ2-7; D gene: -; V gene: TRBV5-6; CDR3 protein: CASSRTRSYGVKNYEQYF; CDR3 DNA: TGTGCCAGCAGCCGGACGCGGTCCTACGGGGTTAAAAACTACGAGCAGTACTTC
clone size: once; J gene: TRBJ2-1; D gene: TRBD2; V gene: TRBV7-6; CDR3 protein: CAGSGGLSTDTQYF; CDR3 DNA: TGTGCGGGCAGCGGGGGGCTTAGCACAGATACGCAGTATTTC
clone size: many; J gene: TRBJ1-2; D gene: -; V gene: TRBV5-6; CDR3 protein: CASSLGARNYGYTF; CDR3 DNA: TGTGCCAGCAGCTTGGGGGCCAGAAACTATGGCTACACCTTC
clone size: many; J gene: TRBJ2-1; D gene: TRBD2; V gene: TRBV20-1; CDR3 protein: CSAGGTSGSNEQFF; CDR3 DNA: TGCAGTGCTGGCGGGACTAGCGGGAGCAATGAGCAGTTCTTC
clone size: -; J gene: TRBJ2-7; D gene: -; V gene: TRBV12-3/TRBV12-4; CDR3 protein: CASRRGNEQYF; CDR3 DNA: TGTGCCAGCAGAAGGGGTAACGAGCAGTACTTC
clone size: -; J gene: TRBJ2-1; D gene: -; V gene: TRBV3-1; CDR3 protein: CASSQVEGGKFF; CDR3 DNA: TGTGCCAGCAGCCAAGTCGAGGGGGGGAAGTTCTTC